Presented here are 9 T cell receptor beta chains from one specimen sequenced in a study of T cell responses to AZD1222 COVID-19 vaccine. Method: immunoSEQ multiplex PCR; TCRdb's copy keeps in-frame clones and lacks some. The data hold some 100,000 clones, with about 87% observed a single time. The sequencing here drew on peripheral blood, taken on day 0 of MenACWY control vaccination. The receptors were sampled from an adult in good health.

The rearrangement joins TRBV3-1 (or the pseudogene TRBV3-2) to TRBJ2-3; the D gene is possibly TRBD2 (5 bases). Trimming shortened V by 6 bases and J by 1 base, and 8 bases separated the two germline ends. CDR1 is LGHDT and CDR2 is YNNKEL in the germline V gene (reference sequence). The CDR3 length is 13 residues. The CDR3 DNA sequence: TGTGCCAGCAGACTAGGTGGCACAGATACGCAGTATTTT. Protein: CASRLGGTDTQYF.

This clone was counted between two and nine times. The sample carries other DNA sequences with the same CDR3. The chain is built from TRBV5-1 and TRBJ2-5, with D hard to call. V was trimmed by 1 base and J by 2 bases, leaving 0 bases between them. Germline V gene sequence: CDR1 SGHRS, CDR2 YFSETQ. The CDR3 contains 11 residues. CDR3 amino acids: CASSLQETQYF. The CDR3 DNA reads TGCGCCAGCAGCTTGCAAGAGACCCAGTACTTC.

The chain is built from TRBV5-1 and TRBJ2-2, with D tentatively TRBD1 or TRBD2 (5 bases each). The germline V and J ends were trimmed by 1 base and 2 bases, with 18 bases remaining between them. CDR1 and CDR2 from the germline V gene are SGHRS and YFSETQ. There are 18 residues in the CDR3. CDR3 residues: CASSLSPPGTANTGELFF. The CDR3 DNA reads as TGCGCCAGCAGCTTGTCCCCCCCCGGGACGGCTAACACCGGGGAGCTGTTTTTT.

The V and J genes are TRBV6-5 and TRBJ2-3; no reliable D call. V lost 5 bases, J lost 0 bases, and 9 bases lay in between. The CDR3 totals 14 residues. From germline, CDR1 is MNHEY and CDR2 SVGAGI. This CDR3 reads CASSNSASTDTQYF. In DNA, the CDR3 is TGTGCCAGCAGTAACAGCGCTAGCACAGATACGCAGTATTTT.

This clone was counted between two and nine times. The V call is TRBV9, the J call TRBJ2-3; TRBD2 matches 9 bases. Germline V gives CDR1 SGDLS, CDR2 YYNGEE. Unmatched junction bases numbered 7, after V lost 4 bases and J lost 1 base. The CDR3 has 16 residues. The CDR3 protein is CASSPALAGGTDTQYF. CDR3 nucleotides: TGTGCCAGCAGCCCAGCCTTAGCGGGAGGCACAGATACGCAGTATTTT.

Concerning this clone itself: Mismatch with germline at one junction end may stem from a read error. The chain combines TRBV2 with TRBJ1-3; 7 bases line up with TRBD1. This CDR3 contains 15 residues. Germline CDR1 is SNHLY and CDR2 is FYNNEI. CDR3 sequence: CASSEGQATGNTIYF. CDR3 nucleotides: TGTGCCAGCAGCGAAGGACAGGCAACTGGAAACACCATATATTTT.

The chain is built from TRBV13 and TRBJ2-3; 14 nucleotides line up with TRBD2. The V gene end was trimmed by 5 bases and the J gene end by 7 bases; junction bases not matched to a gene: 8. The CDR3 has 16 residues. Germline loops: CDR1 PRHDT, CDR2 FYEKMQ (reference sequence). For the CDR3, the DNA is TGTGCCAGCAGCCAAGTTCGACTAGCGGGGGGGTATACGCAGTATTTT. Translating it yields CASSQVRLAGGYTQYF.

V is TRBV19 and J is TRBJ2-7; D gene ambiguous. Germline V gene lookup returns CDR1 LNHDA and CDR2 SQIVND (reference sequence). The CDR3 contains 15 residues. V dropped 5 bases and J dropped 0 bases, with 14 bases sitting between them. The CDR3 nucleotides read TGTGCCAGTAGTTCTGCAGTCCAGGCCTCCTACGAGCAGTACTTC. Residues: CASSSAVQASYEQYF. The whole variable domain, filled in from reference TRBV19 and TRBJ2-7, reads DGGITQSPKYLFRKEGQNVTLSCEQNLNHDAMYWYRQDPGQGLRLIYYSQIVNDFQKGDIAEGYSVSREKKESFPLTVTSAQKNPTAFYLCASSSAVQASYEQYFGPGTRLTVT.

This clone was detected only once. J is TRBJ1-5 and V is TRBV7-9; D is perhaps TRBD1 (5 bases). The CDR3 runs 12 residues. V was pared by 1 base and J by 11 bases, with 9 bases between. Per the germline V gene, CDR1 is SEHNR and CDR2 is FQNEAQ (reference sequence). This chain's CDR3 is CASSLDRGAQHF. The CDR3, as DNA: TGTGCCAGCAGCTTAGATCGGGGGGCCCAGCATTTT. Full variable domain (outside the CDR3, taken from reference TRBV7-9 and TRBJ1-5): DTGVSQNPRHKITKRGQNVTFRCDPISEHNRLYWYRQTLGQGPEFLTYFQNEAQLEKSRLLSDRFSAERPKGSFSTLEIQRTEQGDSAMYLCASSLDRGAQHFGDGTRLSIL.